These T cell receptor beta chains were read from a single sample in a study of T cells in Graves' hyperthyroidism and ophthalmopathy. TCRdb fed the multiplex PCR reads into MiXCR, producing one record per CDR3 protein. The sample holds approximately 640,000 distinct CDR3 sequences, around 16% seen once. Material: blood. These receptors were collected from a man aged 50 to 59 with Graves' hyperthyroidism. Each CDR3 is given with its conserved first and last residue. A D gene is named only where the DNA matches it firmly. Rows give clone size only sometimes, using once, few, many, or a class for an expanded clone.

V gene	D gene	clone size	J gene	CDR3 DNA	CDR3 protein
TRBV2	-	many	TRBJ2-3	TGTGCCAGCGGACCGGGAGAAGCAGATACGCAGTATTTT	CASGPGEADTQYF
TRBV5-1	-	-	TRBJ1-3	TGCGCCAGCAGCCTGGACGGCTCTGGAAACACCATATATTTT	CASSLDGSGNTIYF
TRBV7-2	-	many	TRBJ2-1	TGTGCCTCTAACGGCCGGGTCTACAATGAGCAGTTCTTC	CASNGRVYNEQFF
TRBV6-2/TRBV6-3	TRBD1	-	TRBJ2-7	TGTGCCAGCAGTAGACAGGGGCTCAACGAGCAGTACTTC	CASSRQGLNEQYF
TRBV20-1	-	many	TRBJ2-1	TGCAGTGCACCGGAGGGGACCAATGAGCAGTTCTTC	CSAPEGTNEQFF
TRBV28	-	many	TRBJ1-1	TGTGCCAGCACCATACCCAGAGGTTTAGGCACTGAAGCTTTCTTT	CASTIPRGLGTEAFF
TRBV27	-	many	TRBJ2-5	TGTGCCAGCAGTTCTTTGATCCAAGGAGAGACCCAGTACTTC	CASSSLIQGETQYF
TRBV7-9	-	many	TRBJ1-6	TGTGCCAGCAGCTTAGTTCAGGGGTCCTATAATTCACCCCTCCACTTT	CASSLVQGSYNSPLHF
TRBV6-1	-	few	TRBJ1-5	TGTGCCAGCAGTCCCGAGGGGCAGGGTCATCAGCCCCAGCATTTT	CASSPEGQGHQPQHF
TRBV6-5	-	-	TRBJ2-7	TGTGCCAGCAGTTACTCTCCCTTGGGTTCCTACGAGCAGTACTTC	CASSYSPLGSYEQYF
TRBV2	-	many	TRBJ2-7	TGTGCCGGCTCTCCGGGGACCCCCTACGAGCAGTACTTC	CAGSPGTPYEQYF
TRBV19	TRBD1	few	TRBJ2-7	TGTGCCAGTAGTCCCCGGGACAGGGTCGCTGAGCAGTACTTC	CASSPRDRVAEQYF
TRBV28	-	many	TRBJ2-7	TGTGCCAGCACCATCGGCCGCTCCTACGAGCAGTACTTC	CASTIGRSYEQYF
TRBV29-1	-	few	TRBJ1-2	TGCAGCGATCAGGATAACTATGGCTACACCTTC	CSDQDNYGYTF
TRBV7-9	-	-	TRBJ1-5	TGTGCCAGCAGCTCCGCAGAGGGGAATCAGCCCCAGCATTTT	CASSSAEGNQPQHF
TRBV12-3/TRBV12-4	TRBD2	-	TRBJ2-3	TGTGCCAGCAGTTCCCCCCGTCCGGGACTAGCGGGAGCTGGGGCTAGCACAGATACGCAGTATTTT	CASSSPRPGLAGAGASTDTQYF
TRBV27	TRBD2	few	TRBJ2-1	TGTGCCAGCAGTCCCCCCCTCGGACTAGGCTCTAATGAGCAGTTCTTC	CASSPPLGLGSNEQFF
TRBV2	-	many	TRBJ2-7	TGTGCCAGCAGTGAAGGGACGCTAACCTACGAGCAGTACTTC	CASSEGTLTYEQYF
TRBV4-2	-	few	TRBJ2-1	TGTGCCAGCAGCCAAGGTGTGGATTCCTACAATGAGCAGTTCTTC	CASSQGVDSYNEQFF
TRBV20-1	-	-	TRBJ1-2	TGCAGTGCTAGACAGGGTGAAAACTATGGCTACACCTTC	CSARQGENYGYTF
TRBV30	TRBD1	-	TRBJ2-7	TGTGCCTGGAGTGCAACCGGGACAGGGGGCTACGAGCAGTACTTC	CAWSATGTGGYEQYF
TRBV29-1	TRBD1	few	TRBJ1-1	TGCAGCGTTCCACACTCCGGGACAGGGCTTGAAGCTTTCTTT	CSVPHSGTGLEAFF
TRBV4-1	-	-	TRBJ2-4	TGCGCCAGCAGCCGGGAGGTTCTTCCAACCAAAAACATTCAGTACTTC	CASSREVLPTKNIQYF
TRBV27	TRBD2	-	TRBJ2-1	TGTGCCAGCAGTTTGATCCTAGCGGGAGGATCCCATGAGCAGTTCTTC	CASSLILAGGSHEQFF
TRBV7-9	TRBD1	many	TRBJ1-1	TGTGCCAGCAGCCAAGGGGACAGGGGGACTGAAGCTTTCTTT	CASSQGDRGTEAFF
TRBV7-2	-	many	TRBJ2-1	TGTGCCAGCAGCTTAGTGTGGCCGGCGGCTAGCCGTCACAATGAGCAGTTCTTC	CASSLVWPAASRHNEQFF
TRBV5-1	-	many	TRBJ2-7	TGCGCCAGCGGATCTGGGACGGGCTCTCACGAGCAGTACTTC	CASGSGTGSHEQYF
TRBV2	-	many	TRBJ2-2	TGTGCCAGCACGAAGGGGGATAGCGCCGGGGAGCTGTTTTTT	CASTKGDSAGELFF
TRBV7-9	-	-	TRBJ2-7	TGTGCCAGCAGCTTAAATGCCGGGACTTCCTACGAGCACTACTTC	CASSLNAGTSYEHYF